This T cell receptor (beta chain) emerged from a study of T cell responses to AZD1222 COVID-19 vaccine. Study-level findings and limits: Donors were largely white British and mainly female; clonal diversity was possibly underestimated.

CDR3 size: 12 residues. The germline CDR1 and CDR2 sequences are SEHNR and FQNEAQ (reference sequence). Trimming took 5 bases from V and 1 from J, leaving 5 bases between them. This clone was detected only once. Its target is unknown. Clones were sequenced by immunoSEQ multiplex PCR, and TCRdb holds only the in-frame ones, with some missing. In the table there are 130,000 or so clones, approximately 91% of which are singletons. The chain is built from TRBV7-9 and TRBJ1-1; D gene uncertain. The clonotype was recovered from an adult in good health. Sequencing was performed on peripheral blood, taken on day 0 of AZD1222 vaccination. Here the CDR3 DNA reads TGTGCCAGCAGCCCAGAGAACACTGAAGCTTTCTTT. Its translation is CASSPENTEAFF.